Listed here is a single T cell receptor beta chain. The data were taken from a study of control samples from healthy donors and cancer patients. V lost 1 base and J 2 bases, leaving 10 bases between the germline ends. Germline-derived CDR1 and CDR2 are SGHAT and FQDESV (reference sequence). The CDR3 consists of 15 residues. The table came from immunoSEQ multiplex PCR; TCRdb's copy has only in-frame clones and leaves some out. The sample holds 120,000 to 150,000 clones, about 90% seen once. What was sequenced was blood. The V and J genes are TRBV11-1 and TRBJ2-3, with D uncertain. This sequence was found in a man between 18 and 35 years old in good health. CDR3 sequence reads: CASSLVSADTDTQYF. The CDR3 bases are TGTGCCAGCAGCTTAGTTTCGGCCGACACAGATACGCAGTATTTT.